This T cell receptor (beta chain) was sequenced for a study of cytomegalovirus exposure and HLA in healthy donors. CDR1 is SGHVS and CDR2 is FQNEAQ in the germline V gene. The CDR3 spans 14 residues. The ends were cut back, 3 bases at V and 1 base at J, with 9 bases in the middle. With 60 Vbeta and 13 Jbeta primers, the PCR was carried out. Method: immunoSEQ multiplex PCR; TCRdb's copy keeps in-frame clones and lacks some. The repertoire holds some 100,000 clones, with about 76% as singletons. Study findings and constraints: In a later analysis, TCR beta V- and J-gene trimming was associated with a missense DCLRE1C variant.

With respect to this clone: What it binds is not known.

The chain employs TRBV7-8 and TRBJ2-5, with D unresolved. The clonotype originates from a man aged 40-49 years in good health and CMV-seronegative. Sequencing input: PBMCs. The CDR3 is CASSFGPFQETQYF. The CDR3 DNA is TGTGCCAGCAGCTTTGGGCCCTTCCAAGAGACCCAGTACTTC.